This is a list of T cell receptor beta chains from one sample in a study of cytomegalovirus exposure and HLA in healthy donors. TCRdb's copy holds only in-frame clones and misses some; the assay was immunoSEQ multiplex PCR. The table lists 150,000 to 200,000 clones, 75% of them singletons, with less than 5% in the top ten. Sequenced sample: PBMCs. These receptors all come from a male donor in good health and CMV-seronegative. Each CDR3 is given with its conserved first and last residue. A D gene is named only where the DNA matches it firmly. Size values are once, few and many counts, or a class for expanded clones, and some rows have none.

TRBV28,TRBJ2-7,TRBD1,.,CASSRQGSLDEQYF
TRBV28,TRBJ1-1,.,.,CATLETSRSMNTEAFF
TRBV5-4,TRBJ2-6,TRBD1,.,CASSPGTGTGANVLTF
TRBV5-4,TRBJ2-1,.,.,CASSLEGVVILNEQFF
TRBV11-3,TRBJ2-1,.,.,CASSLDPSSGGTGEQFF
TRBV6-1,TRBJ2-7,.,few,CASSETYEQYF
TRBV29-1,TRBJ2-1,TRBD2,.,CSVGGTSSYNEQFF
TRBV7-8,TRBJ2-3,.,once,CASYWVGAGDTQYF
TRBV7-6,TRBJ1-1,TRBD1,few,CASSKDRATEAFF
TRBV28,TRBJ1-1,.,once,CASSLRTRGTEAFF
TRBV6-5,TRBJ2-6,TRBD1,.,CASSYSTGFGANVLTF
TRBV6-1,TRBJ1-3,TRBD1,.,CASSTGGTSGNTIYF
TRBV18,TRBJ1-6,TRBD1,.,CASSQSGTDNSPLHF
TRBV9,TRBJ2-3,.,.,CASSVVSMRGTDTQYF
TRBV7-8,.,TRBD1,.,CASSPRQGPNYEQYF
TRBV9,TRBJ2-2,.,.,CASSVQGLNTGELFF
TRBV28,TRBJ2-1,TRBD2,.,CASSLPPPGTSGRSANEQFF
TRBV11-2,TRBJ2-7,.,.,CASSSGGGTASYEQYF
TRBV7-3,TRBJ1-5,.,.,CASSSTPNQPQHF
TRBV9,TRBJ1-5,.,.,CASSVDPGNQPQHF
TRBV11-3,TRBJ2-7,.,few,CASSPYERPYEQYF
TRBV5-5,TRBJ1-1,.,.,CASSLRVVQQTEVFF
TRBV7-3,TRBJ1-2,.,.,CASSPTGRARYGYTF
TRBV5-1,TRBJ2-3,.,.,CASSSPSGVQDTQYF
TRBV11-2,TRBJ1-2,TRBD1,.,CASSSSTGWGYTF